This T cell receptor beta chain was identified in a study of memory CD4+ T cells and cytomegalovirus serostatus. Findings and limits, study-wide: Each of 55 to 80 CMV-associated TCRbeta sequences occurred in one to five individuals.

This CDR3 is 18 amino acids long. Concerning this clone: Its antigen is still unknown.

Libraries were prepared by immunoSEQ multiplex PCR; TCRdb keeps only in-frame clonotypes and omits some of them. Among tens of thousands of clones listed, 76% were seen once. The sort gate was single viable CD3+CD4+CD8-CD45RO+ cells for memory CD4+ T cells. The V call is TRBV21-1, the J call TRBJ2-6; no check of the table's D call, TRBD1, against the DNA was made. TRBV21-1 is shown as a pseudogene. The clonotype was recovered from an adult in good health and CMV-seropositive. The material sequenced was memory CD4+ T cells from blood. CDR3 nucleotide sequence: TGTGCCAGCAGCAAAAGAGTGGCCAGGTTCTCTAGGGCCAACGTCCTGACTTTC. This encodes CASSKRVARFSRANVLTF.